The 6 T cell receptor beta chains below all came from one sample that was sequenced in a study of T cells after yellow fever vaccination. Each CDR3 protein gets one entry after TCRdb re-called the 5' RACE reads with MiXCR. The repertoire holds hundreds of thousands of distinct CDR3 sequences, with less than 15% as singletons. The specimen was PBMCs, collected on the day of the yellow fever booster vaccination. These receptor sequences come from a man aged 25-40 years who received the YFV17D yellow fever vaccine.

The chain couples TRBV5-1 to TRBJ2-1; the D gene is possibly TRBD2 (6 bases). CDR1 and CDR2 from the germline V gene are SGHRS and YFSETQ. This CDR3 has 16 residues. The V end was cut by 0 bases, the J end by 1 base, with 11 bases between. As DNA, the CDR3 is TGCGCCAGCAGCTTGGATGGTAGCGGATCCTACAATGAGCAGTTCTTC. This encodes CASSLDGSGSYNEQFF.

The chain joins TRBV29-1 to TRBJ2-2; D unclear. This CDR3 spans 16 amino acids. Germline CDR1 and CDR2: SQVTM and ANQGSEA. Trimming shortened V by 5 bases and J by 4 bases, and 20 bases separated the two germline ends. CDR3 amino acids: CSVSEVVGLTTGELFF. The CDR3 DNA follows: TGCAGCGTTTCCGAGGTCGTTGGGTTGACCACCGGGGAGCTGTTTTTT.

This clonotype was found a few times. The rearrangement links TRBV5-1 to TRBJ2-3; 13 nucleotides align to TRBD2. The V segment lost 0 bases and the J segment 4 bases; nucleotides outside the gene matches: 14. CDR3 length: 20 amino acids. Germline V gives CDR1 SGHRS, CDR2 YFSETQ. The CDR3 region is CASSLVGPRTSGSRADTQYF. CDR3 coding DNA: TGCGCCAGCAGCTTGGTGGGCCCCCGGACTAGCGGGAGTCGCGCAGATACGCAGTATTTT.

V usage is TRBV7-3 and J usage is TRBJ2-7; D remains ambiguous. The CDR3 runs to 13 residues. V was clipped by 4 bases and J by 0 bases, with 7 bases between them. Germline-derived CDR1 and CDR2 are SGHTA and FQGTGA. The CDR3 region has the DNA TGTGCCAGCAGCTCAGGTGCCTCCTACGAGCAGTACTTC. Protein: CASSSGASYEQYF.

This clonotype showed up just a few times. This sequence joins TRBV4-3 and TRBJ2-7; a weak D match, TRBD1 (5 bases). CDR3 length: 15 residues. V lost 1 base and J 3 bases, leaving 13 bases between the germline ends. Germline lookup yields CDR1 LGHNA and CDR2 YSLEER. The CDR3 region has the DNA TGCGCCAGCAGCCAAGCCCTCCGACAGAGCTACGAGCAGTACTTC. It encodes CASSQALRQSYEQYF.

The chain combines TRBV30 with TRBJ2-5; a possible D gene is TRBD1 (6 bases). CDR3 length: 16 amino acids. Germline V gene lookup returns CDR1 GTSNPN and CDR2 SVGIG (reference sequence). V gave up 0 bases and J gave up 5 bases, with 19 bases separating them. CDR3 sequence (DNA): TGTGCCTGGAGTGTACGAGGGGGTGGGGTCGGCGAGACCCAGTACTTC. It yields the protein CAWSVRGGGVGETQYF.